Detailed here is one TCR beta chain. Its specificity is unknown. Cell sorting via CD45RO/CCR7/CD25/CD127/CD95/CD27 was performed to obtain CD4+ naive, central memory, regulatory and stem cell-like memory cells. The study reverse transcribed the entire isolated RNA, so it sequenced expressed TCRB transcripts. The repertoire was sequenced with immunoSEQ multiplex PCR; TCRdb's copy has only in-frame clones and lacks some. The sample carries about 710,000 clones, around 15% recorded once. This entry comes from a study of beta chain features in type 1 diabetes. Background on the study: Similarity in age, gender and cell yields was seen between patients and healthy donors. Findings of the study overall: Any HLA type influence on TCRB rearrangement was left unresolved here. Shorter TCRB CDR3s, moderately but significantly so, marked every one of the four CD4+ subsets in Type 1 diabetes patients. Type 1 diabetes patients had VDJ junctions that carried fewer insertions and more deletions.

Unmatched junction bases numbered 11, after V lost 7 bases and J lost 5 bases. There are 15 residues in the CDR3. Germline CDR1 and CDR2: MNHNS and SASEGT. J is TRBJ1-5 and V is TRBV6-1; 7 nucleotides align to TRBD1. The receptor comes from a man aged 18 to 30 with type 1 diabetes. The sample consisted of naive CD4+ T cells from blood. The CDR3 reads CASTVTQGRDQPQHF. Here the CDR3 DNA reads TGTGCCAGCACAGTAACACAGGGGAGGGATCAGCCCCAGCATTTT.